This T cell receptor (beta chain) was recorded in a study of cytomegalovirus exposure and HLA in healthy donors. Turning to the study itself: Of all 400 or so donors who were genotyped, 75% to 90% belonged to the Caucasian-associated ancestry cluster. Broader study findings: Reportedly, HLA-A and HLA-B alleles of most subjects were accurately predicted from TCR beta. V- and J-gene trimming in TCR beta was tied to a missense DCLRE1C variant by an analysis performed later.

Amplification used 60 Vbeta primers and 13 Jbeta primers. Measured with immunoSEQ multiplex PCR; TCRdb has only the in-frame clones, and not every one. Here the sample spans approximately 130,000 clones, more than 80% being singletons. A remark on this clone: Its antigen is unknown.

This CDR3 has 12 residues. Germline CDR1 GTSNPN, CDR2 SVGIG (reference sequence). Sequenced input: PBMCs. This receptor was obtained from a woman aged 40 to 50 in good health and CMV-seropositive. The rearrangement joins TRBV30 to TRBJ2-5; TRBD1 is a possible D gene (5 bases). Gene TRBJ2-7 matches the end of the DNA better, so the J call may be wrong. CDR3 protein: CAWITQGYEQYF. In nucleotides, the CDR3 is TGTGCCTGGATAACTCAGGGTTACGAGCAGTACTTC.